This T cell receptor (beta chain) appears in the sequencing data of a study of shared clonotypes between healthy human individuals (dated by TCRdb to the early 2020s). About the investigation overall: The cohort comprised two women and a few men aged 18 to 49 years. Per donor, three plates each were used for CD4 naive and CD4 memory, two for CD8 naive, and one for CD8 memory. Blood TCR repertoires of about five healthy adults were deeply sequenced to estimate repertoire size and the extent of clonotype sharing between individuals. To increase sequencing depth and limit assay-specific biases, different laboratories used diverse techniques to prepare libraries and sequence TCR repertoires. Leukapheresis yielded between about 0.94 and 8.9 billion PBMCs per donor.

Using the deep immunoSEQ assay, multiplex PCR amplified TCR CDR3 regions from genomic DNA. Extracted genomic DNA from each cell subset was distributed evenly across all wells of several immunoSEQ 96-well plates, and each plate was treated as a replicate. Each replicate PCR for sorted subsets received about 180 ng genomic DNA, equal to around 32,000 T cell genomes. Purified libraries were measured with a Qubit 3.0 fluorometer, size-checked on a Bioanalyzer 2100, and measured again with the KAPA Library Quantification kit. Each immunoSEQ 96-well plate was sequenced on its own single-read 150-cycle Illumina NextSeq 550 flow cell. The original methods were these. Because the immunoSEQ output included only junctional sequences and no quality scores, the filtering could not be the same as the filtering used for full-length reads. Sequences were annotated with PyIR, a Python wrapper for IgBLAST v1.9, using IMGT germline references to assign V/J genes and CDR3. Reads were removed for weak V/J assignments (E-value above 1e-6), missing CDR3, stop codons, out-of-frame junctions, or ambiguous translated residues. V3J clonotypes were defined as sequences sharing the same inferred V gene, J gene, and CDR3 amino acid sequence. The percentage overlap between two repertoires was calculated by dividing the number of shared unique clonotypes by the size of the smaller repertoire. Richness of each repertoire was evaluated using RTK rarefaction, the Chao1 estimator, and Recon v2.1 estimates of unobserved clonotypes. For all TCRbeta clonotypes obtained by the gDNA method from a few donors, generation probabilities were computed with OLGA. The clones in this table, taken by TCRdb from immuneACCESS, are in-frame only. Not every clone is retained; where verified, under half of the shortfall comes from an unresolved V gene, and the cause of the rest is unknown. D and trimming come from the DNA, and the V and J calls and clone size come from that table. This sample holds some 2,500,000 clones; just under 95% were observed only once. The leading ten clones occupy roughly 0.34% of the sample.

What the research found in general, with its limitations: Incomplete sequencing was indicated by rarefaction of sorted-subset datasets, despite the large sequencing depth. When a few donors were compared, the shared fraction of clonotypes was about 5% for naive CD4, around 3.5% for naive CD8, roughly 2.3% for memory CD4, and roughly 0.4% for memory CD8. Pairwise subsampling indicated that sequencing depth was expected to affect the degree of clonotype sharing among donors. Sampling was limited to blood, and TCR repertoires in tissue likely differ from TCR repertoires in blood. Clonotypes shared by all four sorted-subset donors showed higher generation probabilities than non-shared clonotypes. The genetic and exposure-history diversity represented was limited by the small number of donors. Naive subsets generally had larger estimated clonotype richness than memory subsets did.

According to the germline V gene, CDR1 reads MNHEY and CDR2 reads SVGAGI. Trimming takes 2 bases from V and 0 bases from J, and the germline ends sit 5 bases apart. From the cysteine through the phenylalanine, the CDR3 covers 14 amino acids. This entry keeps only the CDR3 DNA: 42 bases, framed from base 1. Donors were healthy HIV-negative adults with no recently reported acute infections or vaccinations. All donors were Caucasian adults living in Nashville, Tennessee, USA. CD4+ T cells were enriched through magnetic negative selection, after which naive cells were positively selected on CD45RA and the remaining negative fraction served as the memory subset. After blood collection by leukapheresis, PBMCs were isolated using Ficoll-Histopaque density gradient centrifugation and then cryopreserved in the vapor phase of liquid nitrogen. Analytical flow cytometry was used to check the purity and quantity of every magnetically sorted T cell population. Each sorted fraction had its genomic DNA isolated and then quantified by UV absorbance on a Nanodrop 2000c.

Worth noting for this clone: No cognate antigen has been identified for it. No qualities accompany the bases; no much larger clone lies one base away.

The TCR sequence derives from a man between 18 and 35 years old in good health. Some clones in this sample may be carry-over from other donors' samples. Rearrangement joined TRBV6-5 to TRBJ1-5; no D gene can be assigned with confidence. The sequencing input was naive CD4+ T cells from PBMCs. In the paper's terms, the cell subset or site label means: CD45RA+ positively selected. The CDR3 loop reads CASSYKRSNQPQHF. The DNA sequence is given as TGTGCCAGCAGTTACAAGCGTAGCAATCAGCCCCAGCATTTT.